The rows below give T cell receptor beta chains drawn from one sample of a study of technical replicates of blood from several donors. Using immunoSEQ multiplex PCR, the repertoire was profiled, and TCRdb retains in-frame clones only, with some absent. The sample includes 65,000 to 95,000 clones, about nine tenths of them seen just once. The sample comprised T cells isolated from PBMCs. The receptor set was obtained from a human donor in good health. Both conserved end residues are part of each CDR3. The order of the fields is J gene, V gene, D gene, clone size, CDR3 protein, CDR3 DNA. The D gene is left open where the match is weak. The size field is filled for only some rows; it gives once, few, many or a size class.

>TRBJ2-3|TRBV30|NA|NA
CAWRSGDTQYF
TGTGCCTGGAGATCGGGGGATACGCAGTATTTT
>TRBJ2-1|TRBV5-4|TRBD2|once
CASSPPPGTSGRDEQFF
TGTGCCAGCAGCCCACCCCCCGGGACTAGCGGGAGGGATGAGCAGTTCTTC
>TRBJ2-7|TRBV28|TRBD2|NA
CASSFRLADLSYEQYF
TGTGCCAGCAGTTTTAGGCTAGCGGACCTCTCCTACGAGCAGTACTTC
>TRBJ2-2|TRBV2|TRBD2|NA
CASSASGGAWTGELFF
TGTGCCAGCAGCGCTAGCGGGGGGGCGTGGACCGGGGAGCTGTTTTTT
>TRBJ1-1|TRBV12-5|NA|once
CASGLVGQGYTEAFF
TGTGCTAGTGGTTTGGTAGGCCAGGGATATACTGAAGCTTTCTTT
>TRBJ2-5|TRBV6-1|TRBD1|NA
CASSVGGQEETQYF
TGTGCCAGCAGTGTCGGTGGACAGGAAGAGACCCAGTACTTC
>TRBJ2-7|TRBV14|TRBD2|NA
CASSQGPAGDYEQYF
TGTGCCAGCAGCCAGGGCCCAGCGGGAGACTACGAGCAGTACTTC
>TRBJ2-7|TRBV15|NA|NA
CATSRGTGFYEQYF
TGTGCCACCAGCAGAGGAACAGGATTTTACGAGCAGTACTTC
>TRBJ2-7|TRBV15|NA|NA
CATSTIRDIIYEQYF
TGTGCCACCAGCACCATCCGGGACATAATCTACGAGCAGTACTTC
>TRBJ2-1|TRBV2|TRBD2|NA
CASSAGLASNEQFF
TGTGCCAGCAGCGCGGGACTAGCGAGCAATGAGCAGTTCTTC
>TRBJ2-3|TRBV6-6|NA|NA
CASSLSGRTDTQYF
TGTGCCAGCAGCCTAAGCGGTCGCACAGATACGCAGTATTTT
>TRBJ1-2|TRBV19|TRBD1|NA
CASTPDRDTNYGYTF
TGTGCCAGTACCCCTGACAGGGATACAAACTATGGCTACACCTTC
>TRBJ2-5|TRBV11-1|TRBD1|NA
CASIPGTVQETQYF
TGTGCCAGCATCCCAGGGACAGTCCAAGAGACCCAGTACTTC
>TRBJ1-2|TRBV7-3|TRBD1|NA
CASSFGQGVFPTGYTF
TGTGCCAGCAGCTTTGGACAGGGCGTGTTTCCGACGGGCTACACCTTC
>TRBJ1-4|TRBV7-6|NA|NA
CASSAGGGEKLFF
TGTGCCAGCAGCGCGGGAGGGGGGGAAAAACTGTTTTTT
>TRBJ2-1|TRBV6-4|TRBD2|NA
CASSPGLAGGPPYNEQFF
TGTGCCAGCAGTCCGGGACTAGCGGGGGGGCCGCCCTACAATGAGCAGTTCTTC
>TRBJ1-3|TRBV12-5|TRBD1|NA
CASGLVLTGEVGNTIYF
TGTGCTAGTGGTTTGGTACTCACAGGGGAGGTTGGAAACACCATATATTTT
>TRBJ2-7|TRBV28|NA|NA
CASSTPRQLYEQYF
TGTGCCAGCAGTACCCCCCGACAGCTGTACGAGCAGTACTTC
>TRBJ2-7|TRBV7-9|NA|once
CASSPSYEQYF
TGTGCCAGCAGCCCATCCTACGAGCAGTACTTC
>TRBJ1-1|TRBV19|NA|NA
CASRPRGDGVERAEAFF
TGTGCCAGCCGCCCCCGGGGAGATGGGGTTGAGCGCGCTGAAGCTTTCTTT
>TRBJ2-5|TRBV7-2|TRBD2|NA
CASSDGTSGSFQETQYF
TGTGCCAGCAGCGACGGGACTAGCGGGAGTTTCCAAGAGACCCAGTACTTC
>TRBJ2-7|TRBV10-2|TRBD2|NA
CASVTIAGGTYEQYF
TGCGCCAGCGTAACCATAGCGGGAGGTACCTACGAGCAGTACTTC
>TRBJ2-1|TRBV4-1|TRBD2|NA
CASSQVGRYNEQFF
TGCGCCAGCAGCCAAGTCGGGAGGTACAATGAGCAGTTCTTC
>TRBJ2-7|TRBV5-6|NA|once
CASSSAGDPSEQYF
TGTGCCAGCAGCTCTGCAGGGGATCCCTCCGAGCAGTACTTC
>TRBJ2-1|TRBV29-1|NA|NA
CSALDSYGYNEQFF
TGCAGCGCCTTGGACTCGTATGGGTACAATGAGCAGTTCTTC
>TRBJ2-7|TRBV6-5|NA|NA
CASTRHGPGREQYF
TGTGCCAGCACCAGACACGGCCCAGGGCGCGAGCAGTACTTC
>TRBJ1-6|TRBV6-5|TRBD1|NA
CASTRTGQYNSPLHF
TGTGCCAGCACCCGGACAGGCCAGTATAATTCACCCCTCCACTTT
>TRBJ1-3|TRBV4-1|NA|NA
CASSQESVYSGNTIYF
TGCGCCAGCAGCCAAGAGTCCGTATACTCTGGAAACACCATATATTTT
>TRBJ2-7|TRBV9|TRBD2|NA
CASSLGLAGGPTYEQYF
TGTGCCAGCAGCCTGGGACTAGCGGGAGGTCCTACCTACGAGCAGTACTTC
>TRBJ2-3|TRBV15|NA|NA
CATSPRNTDTQYF
TGTGCCACCAGCCCCCGTAACACAGATACGCAGTATTTT
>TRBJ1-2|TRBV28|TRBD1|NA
CASSFAGTGKRYGYTF
TGTGCCAGCAGTTTCGCCGGGACAGGGAAGAGGTATGGCTACACCTTC
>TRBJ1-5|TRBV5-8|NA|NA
CASSLAGVRQPQHF
TGTGCCAGCAGCTTGGCAGGGGTCAGACAGCCCCAGCATTTT
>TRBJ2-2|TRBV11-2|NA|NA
CASSLGRLADPGELFF
TGTGCCAGCAGCTTAGGTCGACTCGCGGATCCCGGGGAGCTGTTTTTT
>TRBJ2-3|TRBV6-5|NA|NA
CASSFSLPGTDTQYF
TGTGCCAGCAGTTTCTCCCTTCCAGGGACAGATACGCAGTATTTT
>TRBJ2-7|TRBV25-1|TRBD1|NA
CASSESKPGQPTYEQYF
TGTGCCAGCAGTGAAAGTAAACCGGGACAGCCCACCTACGAGCAGTACTTC
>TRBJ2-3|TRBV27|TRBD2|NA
CASSSLAGDTDTQYF
TGTGCCAGCAGTTCTCTAGCGGGAGACACAGATACGCAGTATTTT
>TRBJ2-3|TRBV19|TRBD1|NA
CATKNRGANPTDTQYF
TGTGCCACCAAGAACAGGGGGGCGAACCCCACAGATACGCAGTATTTT
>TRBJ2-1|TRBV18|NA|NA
CASSPPAYLGQRVDEQFF
TGTGCCAGCTCACCACCGGCTTACTTAGGACAGCGAGTTGATGAGCAGTTCTTC
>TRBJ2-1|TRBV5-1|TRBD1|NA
CASSYSSTGGLNEQFF
TGCGCCAGCAGCTATTCTTCGACAGGGGGCTTGAATGAGCAGTTCTTC
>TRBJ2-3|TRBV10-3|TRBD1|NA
CAISESYLQGASTDTQYF
TGTGCCATCAGTGAGTCCTACCTACAGGGGGCGAGCACAGATACGCAGTATTTT
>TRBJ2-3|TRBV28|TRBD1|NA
CASTPGDSHTDTQYF
TGTGCCAGCACCCCTGGGGACAGCCACACAGATACGCAGTATTTT
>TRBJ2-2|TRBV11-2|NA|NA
CASSLAGAGELFF
TGTGCCAGCAGCTTAGCGGGTGCCGGGGAGCTGTTTTTT
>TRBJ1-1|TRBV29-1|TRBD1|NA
CSAEIPDRAIDTEAFF
TGCAGCGCCGAAATTCCGGACAGGGCGATTGATACTGAAGCTTTCTTT
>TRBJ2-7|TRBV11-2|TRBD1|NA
CASSFRAGGFYEQYF
TGTGCCAGCAGCTTTAGGGCAGGGGGTTTCTACGAGCAGTACTTC
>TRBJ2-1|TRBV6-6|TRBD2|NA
CASTDRGTSGNNEQFF
TGTGCCAGCACCGACAGGGGGACTAGCGGAAACAATGAGCAGTTCTTC
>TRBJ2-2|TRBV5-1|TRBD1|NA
CAVSDRASTGELFF
TGCGCCGTCTCGGACAGGGCAAGCACCGGGGAGCTGTTTTTT
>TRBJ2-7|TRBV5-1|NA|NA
CASSLNAGTFIYEQYF
TGCGCCAGCAGCTTGAATGCCGGGACTTTCATCTACGAGCAGTACTTC
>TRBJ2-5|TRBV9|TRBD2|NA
CASSVGSSGGNVQETQYF
TGTGCCAGCAGCGTAGGCTCTAGCGGGGGGAACGTCCAAGAGACCCAGTACTTC
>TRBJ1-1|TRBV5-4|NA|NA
CASSLMAAGEGEAFF
TGTGCCAGCAGCTTGATGGCAGCCGGGGAGGGTGAAGCTTTCTTT
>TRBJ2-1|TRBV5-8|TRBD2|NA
CASSRGTSDYNEQFF
TGTGCCAGCAGCCGCGGGACTAGCGACTACAATGAGCAGTTCTTC
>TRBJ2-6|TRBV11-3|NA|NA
CASSLGQGAGANVLTF
TGTGCCAGCAGCTTAGGGCAGGGTGCTGGGGCCAACGTCCTGACTTTC
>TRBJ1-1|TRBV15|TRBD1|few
CATSRGLGTEPEAFF
TGTGCCACCAGCAGAGGCCTCGGGACAGAGCCTGAAGCTTTCTTT
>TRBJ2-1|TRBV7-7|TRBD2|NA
CASSLLAGGRNEQFF
TGTGCCAGCAGCTTACTAGCGGGAGGTCGGAATGAGCAGTTCTTC
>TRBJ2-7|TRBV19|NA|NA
CASTPQMSGSYEQYF
TGTGCCAGTACCCCACAGATGAGCGGGTCCTACGAGCAGTACTTC
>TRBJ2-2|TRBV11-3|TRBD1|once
CASSPEAARGITGELFF
TGTGCCAGCAGCCCGGAGGCGGCCAGGGGGATTACCGGGGAGCTGTTTTTT
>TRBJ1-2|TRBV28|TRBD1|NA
CASSFWGDSPYGYTF
TGTGCCAGCAGTTTTTGGGGGGACAGTCCCTATGGCTACACCTTC
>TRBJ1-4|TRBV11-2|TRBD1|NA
CASSLVDRGGEKLFF
TGTGCCAGCAGCTTAGTTGACAGGGGAGGTGAAAAACTGTTTTTT
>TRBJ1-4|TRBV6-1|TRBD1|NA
CASSEGLLWDRGEKLFF
TGTGCCAGCAGTGAAGGACTCTTATGGGACAGGGGTGAAAAACTGTTTTTT